This is a list of T cell receptor beta chains from one sample in a study of T cells in Graves' hyperthyroidism and ophthalmopathy. TCRdb independently ran MiXCR on the multiplex PCR reads; one entry per CDR3 protein. The sample carries around 300,000 distinct CDR3 sequences, around 13% recorded once. Source material: blood. The receptors were gathered from a woman in her twenties or thirties with Graves' hyperthyroidism. Each CDR3 is given with its conserved first and last residue. A D gene is named only where the DNA matches it firmly. Size tells how often a clone was seen (once, few, many) or the class of an expanded clone, and some rows leave it out.

clone_size d_call j_call v_call cdr3_length cdr3_aa cdr3_nt
many NA TRBJ2-5 TRBV10-3 14 CAPRPGAHQETQYF TGTGCCCCTAGGCCAGGGGCCCACCAAGAGACCCAGTACTTC
many NA TRBJ1-6 TRBV6-5 16 CASSYSRGNYNSPLHF TGTGCCAGCAGTTACTCGAGAGGGAACTATAATTCACCCCTCCACTTT
NA NA TRBJ1-2 TRBV4-1 14 CASSQNYLGYGYTF TGCGCCAGCAGCCAAAATTATCTAGGGTACGGCTACACCTTC
many NA TRBJ2-3 TRBV28 15 CASSLGDQVADTQYF TGTGCCAGCAGTCTTGGGGACCAGGTCGCAGATACGCAGTATTTT
NA TRBD1 TRBJ1-2 TRBV5-4 14 CASSLDRGSYGYTF TGTGCCAGCAGCTTAGACAGGGGGTCCTATGGCTACACCTTC
many NA TRBJ1-5 TRBV30 13 CAWSVRQEQPQHF TGTGCCTGGAGCGTCAGACAGGAACAGCCCCAGCATTTT
few NA TRBJ2-5 TRBV20-1 12 CSAPVNRETQYF TGCAGTGCTCCCGTAAATCGGGAGACCCAGTACTTC
NA NA TRBJ2-2 TRBV28 16 CASSPFVGLPTGELFF TGTGCCAGCAGCCCCTTCGTGGGGCTTCCTACCGGGGAGCTGTTTTTT
few TRBD1 TRBJ1-5 TRBV3-1 16 CASSQRTGGKNQPQHF TGTGCCAGCAGCCAACGGACAGGGGGTAAGAATCAGCCCCAGCATTTT
NA TRBD2 TRBJ2-7 TRBV6-1 13 CASSPGLVDEQYF TGTGCCAGCAGTCCGGGACTAGTTGATGAGCAGTACTTC
few NA TRBJ2-3 TRBV7-2 12 CASSSSGYTQYF TGTGCCAGCAGCTCCAGTGGTTATACGCAGTATTTT
NA TRBD2 TRBJ2-1 TRBV5-5 15 CASASGSGGYNEQFF TGTGCCAGCGCCTCTGGTAGCGGGGGGTACAATGAGCAGTTCTTC
medium-sized TRBD1 TRBJ1-2 TRBV6-5 13 CASSYSGQGSYTF TGTGCCAGCAGTTACTCAGGACAGGGGAGCTACACCTTC
few TRBD1 TRBJ2-1 TRBV12-3/TRBV12-4 16 CASSQDRTGRHNEQFF TGTGCCAGCAGTCAAGACAGGACAGGTCGACACAATGAGCAGTTCTTC
few NA TRBJ1-4 TRBV2 14 CASSDRIRPEKLFF TGTGCCAGCAGTGATCGGATTCGGCCCGAAAAACTGTTTTTT
few NA TRBJ2-3 TRBV10-3 15 CAIGNGLGVADTQYF TGTGCCATCGGTAACGGTCTGGGGGTCGCAGATACGCAGTATTTT
NA TRBD1 TRBJ1-4 TRBV9 16 CASSASHRDRGEKLFF TGTGCCAGCAGCGCCAGTCACCGGGACAGGGGAGAAAAACTGTTTTTT
many NA TRBJ2-7 TRBV29-1 13 CSVEYEEGDEQYF TGCAGCGTTGAATACGAAGAGGGTGACGAGCAGTACTTC
NA NA TRBJ2-6 TRBV28 14 CASFGGSGANVLTF TGTGCCAGCTTTGGGGGGTCCGGGGCCAACGTCCTGACTTTC
many NA TRBJ1-5 TRBV12-3/TRBV12-4 15 CASSSTAGGGQPQHF TGTGCCAGCAGTTCCACAGCCGGGGGCGGGCAGCCCCAGCATTTT
many TRBD2 TRBJ2-1 TRBV2 18 CASSEWVASGNSYNEQFF TGTGCCAGCAGTGAATGGGTTGCTAGCGGCAACTCCTACAATGAGCAGTTCTTC
few NA TRBJ2-7 TRBV20-1 14 CSARDEGVAYEQYF TGCAGTGCTAGAGATGAGGGAGTGGCCTACGAGCAGTACTTC
few TRBD1 TRBJ2-5 TRBV7-8 14 CASSSDREKKTQYF TGTGCCAGCAGCTCGGACAGGGAAAAAAAGACCCAGTACTTC
many NA TRBJ1-1 TRBV3-1 14 CASSIRTRNTEAFF TGTGCCAGCAGCATTCGGACCCGGAACACTGAAGCTTTCTTT
NA NA TRBJ2-2 TRBV19 16 CASSISLPANTGELFF TGTGCCAGTAGTATTTCATTACCCGCGAACACCGGGGAGCTGTTTTTT
many TRBD2 TRBJ2-5 TRBV9 15 CASSVTSGFQETQYF TGTGCCAGCAGCGTAACTAGCGGCTTCCAAGAGACCCAGTACTTC
NA TRBD1 TRBJ2-1 TRBV18 13 CASSPQGAVEQFF TGTGCCAGCTCCCCGCAGGGGGCGGTTGAGCAGTTCTTC
NA NA TRBJ1-5 TRBV4-3 14 CASSQERAQSPQHF TGCGCCAGCAGCCAAGAGAGAGCGCAGTCGCCCCAGCATTTT
many TRBD1 TRBJ2-7 TRBV28 18 CASSFPPRGDRGSLEQYF TGTGCCAGCAGTTTTCCACCCCGAGGGGACAGGGGGTCGCTAGAGCAGTACTTC
few NA TRBJ2-2 TRBV20-1 15 CSARPGLKNTGELFF TGCAGTGCCAGACCGGGACTCAAGAACACCGGGGAGCTGTTTTTT
NA NA TRBJ2-7 TRBV28 15 CASSLWGGGNYEQYF TGTGCCAGCAGTTTATGGGGAGGGGGTAACTACGAGCAGTACTTC
many NA TRBJ1-5 TRBV20-1 16 CSARDLRAGSNQPQHF TGCAGTGCTAGAGATCTGAGGGCGGGGAGCAATCAGCCCCAGCATTTT
NA NA TRBJ1-1 TRBV20-1 14 CSATAEGGYTETFF TGCAGTGCCACGGCGGAGGGGGGGTACACTGAAACTTTCTTT
many NA TRBJ1-4 TRBV7-8 15 CASSLDPVGNEKLFF TGTGCCAGCAGCTTAGATCCGGTCGGTAATGAAAAACTGTTTTTT
once NA TRBJ1-6 TRBV4-1 16 CASSQGGGSRNSPLHF TGCGCCAGCAGCCAGGGGGGTGGCAGTAGAAATTCACCCCTCCACTTT
NA NA TRBJ2-5 TRBV20-1 14 CNARHPRAQETQYF TGCAATGCTAGACACCCCAGGGCCCAAGAGACCCAGTACTTC
many TRBD1 TRBJ2-5 TRBV27 15 CASSNDRVGGETQYF TGTGCCAGCAGCAATGACAGGGTGGGTGGAGAGACCCAGTACTTC
few NA TRBJ1-5 TRBV6-5 15 CASSYSGGSNQPQHF TGTGCCAGCAGTTACTCAGGGGGTAGCAATCAGCCCCAGCATTTT
NA NA TRBJ2-7 TRBV7-2 13 CASSLELAYEQCF TGTGCCAGCAGCTTAGAGCTAGCCTACGAGCAGTGCTTC
NA NA TRBJ1-1 TRBV9 13 CASSVGKGTEAFF TGTGCCAGCAGCGTAGGGAAGGGAACTGAAGCTTTCTTT
many TRBD1 TRBJ1-5 TRBV28 19 CASSRLLPGTGSSNQPQHF TGTGCCAGCAGTCGATTACTTCCCGGGACAGGAAGTAGCAATCAGCCCCAGCATTTT
NA TRBD2 TRBJ2-1 TRBV30 16 CAWSPKEGLELNEQFF TGTGCCTGGAGTCCGAAGGAGGGACTAGAATTAAATGAGCAGTTCTTC
few TRBD1 TRBJ1-1 TRBV3-1 15 CASSPRDRLATEAFF TGTGCCAGCAGCCCGAGGGACAGACTTGCCACTGAAGCTTTCTTT
NA NA TRBJ2-2 TRBV4-2 16 CASSQELPPGGGELFF TGTGCCAGCAGCCAAGAACTCCCCCCCGGGGGCGGGGAGCTGTTTTTT
few TRBD2 TRBJ2-5 TRBV20-1 13 CSASPSGIGTQYF TGCAGTGCTAGTCCTAGCGGGATCGGGACCCAGTACTTC
NA NA TRBJ2-1 TRBV6-1 12 CASSEISEEQFF TGTGCCAGCAGTGAAATTTCTGAAGAGCAGTTCTTC
NA TRBD2 TRBJ2-2 TRBV11-3 14 CASSLLAGTGELFF TGTGCCAGCAGCTTACTAGCGGGAACCGGGGAGCTGTTTTTT
many NA TRBJ2-7 TRBV7-2 14 CASSSALGGYEQYF TGTGCCAGCAGCTCGGCTTTGGGGGGCTACGAGCAGTACTTC
NA NA TRBJ1-3 TRBV12-3/TRBV12-4 17 CASSLEGGKHSGNTIYF TGTGCCAGCAGTTTGGAGGGGGGGAAACACTCTGGAAACACCATATATTTT
many NA TRBJ2-7 TRBV6-2/TRBV6-3 12 CASTTTDYEQYF TGTGCCAGCACTACCACTGATTACGAGCAGTACTTC
few NA TRBJ2-3 TRBV7-2 16 CASSSPTHESTDTQYF TGTGCCAGCAGCTCCCCCACCCATGAAAGCACAGATACGCAGTATTTT
NA NA TRBJ1-2 TRBV29-1 11 CSVGGRDGYTF TGCAGCGTCGGAGGGAGGGATGGCTACACCTTC